This TCR beta chain comes out of a study of blood T cell repertoires in COVID-19. Study as a whole: Samples taken during acute and convalescent COVID-19 were collected in the United States, Italy and Spain.

Profiled with immunoSEQ multiplex PCR; TCRdb holds only in-frame clones, not every one. This sample yields 150,000 or so clones, of which 90% are seen a single time; around 0.53% belongs to the top ten. Trimming pared 5 bases from V and 1 base from J, leaving 20 bases between. This CDR3 has 17 residues. CDR1 and CDR2 (germline): MDHEN, SYDVKM. The sample comprised peripheral blood. The clonotype comes from a man aged 50 to 59 with acute or convalescent COVID-19. The chain is built from TRBV28 and TRBJ1-1, with D maybe TRBD1 (6 bases). CDR3: CASSNGQWGKRNTEAFF. The CDR3 DNA is TGTGCCAGCAGTAACGGACAGTGGGGGAAAAGGAACACTGAAGCTTTCTTT.